The 2 T cell receptor beta chains listed next were all sequenced from one sample in a study of long-term antiretroviral therapy in people with HIV. At the survey level, the v3.0 immunoSEQ assay was run. The repertoire was sequenced with immunoSEQ multiplex PCR; TCRdb's copy has only in-frame clones and lacks some. The sample records 20,000 to 25,000 clones, approximately 80% being singletons. The sample here was unsorted PBMCs, taken 1.2 years after starting antiretroviral therapy. All receptors come from a woman aged 40 to 50 with HIV.

The chain employs TRBV7-2 and TRBJ2-7, with D unclear. The CDR3 spans 11 residues. V was cut by 5 bases and J by 2 bases, with 4 bases left in between. Germline CDR1 is SGHTA and CDR2 is FQGNSA. The CDR3 region has the DNA TGTGCCAGCAGCCCCGCCTACGAGCAGTACTTC. Translating gives CASSPAYEQYF.

The V call is TRBV29-1, the J call TRBJ1-2; tentatively, D is TRBD1 (5 bases). The ends were cut back, 4 bases at V and 8 bases at J, with 14 bases in the middle. The germline gives CDR1 SQVTM, CDR2 ANQGSEA. The CDR3 length is 12 residues. The CDR3 DNA sequence: TGCAGCGTTGTCGTGGAGACAGTCGGCTACACCTTC. This sequence encodes CSVVVETVGYTF.